These T cell receptor beta chains were read from a single sample in a study of beta chain features in type 1 diabetes. Clones were sequenced by immunoSEQ multiplex PCR, and TCRdb holds only the in-frame ones, with some missing. This sample yields a few hundred thousand clones, of which 16% are seen a single time; about 0.08% belongs to the top ten. The sequencing sample was made of naive CD4+ T cells from blood. The source of these receptors is a man aged 25 to 45 with type 1 diabetes. CDR3s include the opening cysteine and the closing phenylalanine or tryptophan. Fields, in order: D gene, J gene, V gene, CDR3 length, clone size, CDR3 protein, CDR3 DNA. The D gene is left open where the match is weak. A row's size may be missing; if present it is once, few, many or a size class.

TRBD1	TRBJ2-7	TRBV6-5	14	NA	CASRVTGAQGEQYF	TGTGCCAGCAGGGTCACAGGGGCCCAGGGGGAGCAGTACTTC
TRBD2	TRBJ2-5	TRBV5-1	14	NA	CASSSGTSGNTQYF	TGCGCCAGCAGCTCTGGGACTAGCGGTAACACCCAGTACTTC
TRBD1	TRBJ2-4	TRBV7-9	14	few	CASSLTGVLDIQYF	TGTGCCAGCAGTTTAACAGGGGTTCTTGATATTCAGTACTTC
NA	TRBJ1-5	TRBV14	14	NA	CASSPLSIDQPQHF	TGTGCCAGCAGCCCACTTTCGATTGATCAGCCCCAGCATTTT
TRBD1	TRBJ1-1	TRBV29-1	12	NA	CSGGQWGTEAFF	TGCAGCGGGGGACAGTGGGGAACTGAAGCTTTCTTT
TRBD2	TRBJ2-3	TRBV25-1	16	few	CASSAYGGLAGDTQYF	TGTGCCAGCAGTGCCTATGGGGGACTAGCGGGGGATACGCAGTATTTT
TRBD1	TRBJ2-3	TRBV6-1	15	NA	CASSEGDRDTDTQYF	TGTGCCAGCAGTGAAGGGGACAGGGATACAGATACGCAGTATTTT
NA	TRBJ2-1	TRBV4-1	15	few	CASSLADSSYNEQFF	TGCGCCAGCAGCCTCGCAGATTCCTCCTACAATGAGCAGTTCTTC
NA	TRBJ2-3	TRBV4-3	16	few	CASSQGSAGVTDTQYF	TGCGCCAGCAGCCAAGGATCAGCGGGCGTCACAGATACGCAGTATTTT
NA	TRBJ1-5	TRBV29-1	13	few	CSVDSGGNQPQHF	TGCAGCGTTGATTCAGGGGGCAATCAGCCCCAGCATTTT
NA	TRBJ1-2	TRBV7-2	12	NA	CASSFWSNGYTF	TGTGCCAGCAGCTTTTGGAGTAATGGCTACACCTTC
TRBD2	TRBJ2-1	TRBV5-4	13	few	CASSLGLANEQFF	TGTGCCAGCAGCTTGGGACTAGCCAATGAGCAGTTCTTC